This T cell receptor beta chain came from a study of T cell responses to AZD1222 COVID-19 vaccine. Only in-frame clones appear in the TCRdb table, and some are missing; sequencing was by immunoSEQ multiplex PCR. The sample contains around 120,000 clones, 70% to 85% of which appear only once. This clone appeared a single time. Its antigen is unknown. Study results and limitations: Possibly, clonal diversity was underestimated; donors were largely white British and included more females.

This clonotype was obtained from an adult in good health. The sequenced sample was peripheral blood, obtained on day 0 of AZD1222 vaccination.

Here the CDR3 reads CASSTRGGRGNGYTF. The CDR3, as DNA: TGTGCCAGCAGTACCCGGGGGGGGCGCGGTAATGGCTACACCTTC. The chain joins TRBV27 to TRBJ1-2; D may be TRBD1 (6 bases). V gave up 5 bases and J gave up 6 bases, with 19 bases separating them. The germline V gene encodes CDR1 MNHEY and CDR2 SMNVEV (reference sequence). CDR3 length equals 15 residues.